The 10 T cell receptor beta chains presented below share a single source sample, sequenced in a study of shared clonotypes between healthy human individuals. This table comes from immunoSEQ multiplex PCR, and its TCRdb copy is limited to in-frame clones, with some not included. Counted here are 490,000 or so clones, 70% to 85% occurring once; the ten biggest clones make up around 12%. Sequencing was performed on PBMCs. These receptors came from a woman aged 40 to 50 in good health. Some clones in this sample may be carry-over from other donors' samples.

The chain is built from TRBV10-2 and TRBJ1-1; tentative D call: TRBD1 (6 bases). Germline CDR1 and CDR2: WSHSY and SAAADI. The V end was cut by 4 bases, the J end by 3 bases, with 15 bases between. The CDR3 extends over 15 amino acids. This CDR3 reads CASSGGGGVDTEAFF. CDR3 DNA: TGCGCCAGCAGTGGGGGGGGCGGAGTGGACACTGAAGCTTTCTTT.

The chain uses TRBV7-2 and TRBJ2-7, with 13 positions matching TRBD2. CDR3 size: 22 residues. Germline CDR1 and CDR2: SGHTA and FQGNSA. With V trimmed by 0 bases and J by 2 bases, 19 bases remained unmatched. The CDR3 region is CASSLAVGRIGTSGIPPYEQYF. The CDR3 coding sequence is TGTGCCAGCAGCTTAGCTGTGGGTAGGATCGGGACTAGCGGGATTCCCCCCTACGAGCAGTACTTC.

Note on this clone: Different DNA sequences within this sample yield the same CDR3. J is TRBJ2-5 and V is TRBV28; D gene uncertain. This CDR3 region has 12 residues. The V gene's germline CDR1 is MDHEN and CDR2 SYDVKM. The germline V and J ends were trimmed by 3 bases and 2 bases, with 4 bases remaining between them. The CDR3 nucleotides are TGTGCCAGCAGTTTGAGGCAAGAGACCCAGTACTTC. Amino acid sequence: CASSLRQETQYF.

Written as DNA, the CDR3 is TGTGCCTGGAGTTTTCCCCGGCTCCCCTGGGAGCAGTACTTC. This codes for CAWSFPRLPWEQYF. This rearrangement joins TRBV30 to TRBJ2-5; the D gene is possibly TRBD2 (5 bases). Germline CDR1 GTSNPN, CDR2 SVGIG (reference sequence). V lost 2 bases and J lost 11, with 21 bases in between. CDR3 length: 14 amino acids.

The chain couples TRBV7-9 to TRBJ2-7, with 8 bases matching TRBD1. In germline, CDR1 is SEHNR, CDR2 FQNEAQ (reference sequence). This CDR3 contains 15 residues. Losses at the gene ends were 4 bases for V and 5 bases for J; bases not matched to a gene: 10. The CDR3 spells CASSSSAGGEHEQYF. The CDR3, as DNA: TGTGCCAGCAGCTCCTCGGCAGGGGGCGAGCACGAGCAGTACTTC.

The V call is TRBV19, the J call TRBJ2-6; a possible D gene is TRBD1 (5 bases). Germline V gene lookup returns CDR1 LNHDA and CDR2 SQIVND (reference sequence). The CDR3 is 15 amino acids. The V end lost 5 bases, the J end lost 0 bases, and 8 bases lay between the germline ends. The CDR3 DNA sequence: TGTGCCAGTAGTGCCAGGGTCTCTGGGGCCAACGTCCTGACTTTC. The encoded protein is CASSARVSGANVLTF.

CDR3 nucleotide sequence: TGCAGCACTGGACAGGGAACTCCAGATACGCAGTATTTT. This sequence encodes CSTGQGTPDTQYF. V gene TRBV29-1 combines with J gene TRBJ2-3; 8 bases map to TRBD1. With 8 bases clipped from V and 4 bases from J, the junction kept 8 bases outside the gene matches. Germline V lookup: CDR1 SQVTM, CDR2 ANQGSEA. The CDR3 totals 13 residues.

DNA of the CDR3: TGTGCCAGCAGCTTGTTTGAGGGGGATGAGCAGTTCTTC. Its translation: CASSLFEGDEQFF. The V gene is TRBV5-4, the J gene TRBJ2-1, with D maybe TRBD1 (6 bases). The germline gives CDR1 SGHNT, CDR2 YYREEE (reference sequence). The CDR3 sequence is 13 residues long. V lost 1 base, J lost 8 bases, and 10 bases lay in between. Drawing the rest from reference TRBV5-4 and TRBJ2-1, the complete variable domain is ETGVTQSPTHLIKTRGQQVTLRCSSQSGHNTVSWYQQALGQGPQFIFQYYREEENGRGNFPPRFSGLQFPNYSSELNVNALELDDSALYLCASSLFEGDEQFFGPGTRLTVL.

The chain is built from TRBV7-2 and TRBJ2-3; 7 bases are shared with TRBD2. Germline CDR1 reads SGHTA; CDR2 reads FQGNSA. V lost 5 bases, J lost 6 bases, and 5 bases stayed unmatched. The CDR3 has 13 amino acids. The CDR3: CASSLLASDTQYF. The CDR3 DNA reads TGTGCCAGCAGCCTACTAGCGTCCGATACGCAGTATTTT.

This clone has just a few counts. This chain's CDR3 is CASRDKRGSQYF. The CDR3 DNA sequence: TGTGCCAGCAGGGATAAGCGGGGTTCGCAGTATTTT. The chain uses TRBV5-5 and TRBJ2-3, with TRBD2 matching over 7 bases. The junction had 7 bases not matched to a gene; V was cut back by 5 bases and J by 10 bases. This CDR3 has 12 residues. Germline V gene sequence: CDR1 SGHKS, CDR2 YYEKEE (reference sequence).